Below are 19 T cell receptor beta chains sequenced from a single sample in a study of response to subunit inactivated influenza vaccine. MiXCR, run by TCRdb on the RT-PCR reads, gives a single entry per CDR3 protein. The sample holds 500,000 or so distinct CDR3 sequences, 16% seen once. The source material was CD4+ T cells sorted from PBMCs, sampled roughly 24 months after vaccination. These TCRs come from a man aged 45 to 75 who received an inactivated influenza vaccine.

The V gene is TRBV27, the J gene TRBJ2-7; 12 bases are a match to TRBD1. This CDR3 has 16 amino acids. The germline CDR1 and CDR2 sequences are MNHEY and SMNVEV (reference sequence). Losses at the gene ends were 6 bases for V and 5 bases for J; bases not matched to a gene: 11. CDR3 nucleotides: TGTGCCAGCAGACCGGGACAGGGGGCGTTCGGGGACGAGCAGTACTTC. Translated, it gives CASRPGQGAFGDEQYF.

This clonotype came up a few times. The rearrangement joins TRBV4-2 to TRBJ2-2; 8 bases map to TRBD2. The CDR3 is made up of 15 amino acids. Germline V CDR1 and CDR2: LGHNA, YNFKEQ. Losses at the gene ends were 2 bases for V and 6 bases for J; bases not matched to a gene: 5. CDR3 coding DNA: TGTGCCAGCAGCCAACCCGGGAGGGAAGCCGGGGAGCTGTTTTTT. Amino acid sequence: CASSQPGREAGELFF.

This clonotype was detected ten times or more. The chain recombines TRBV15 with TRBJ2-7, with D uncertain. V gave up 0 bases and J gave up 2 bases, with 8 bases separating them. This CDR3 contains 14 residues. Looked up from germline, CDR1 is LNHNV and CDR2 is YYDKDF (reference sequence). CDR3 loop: CATSRDLGAYEQYF. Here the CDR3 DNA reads TGTGCCACCAGCAGAGATCTTGGGGCCTACGAGCAGTACTTC.

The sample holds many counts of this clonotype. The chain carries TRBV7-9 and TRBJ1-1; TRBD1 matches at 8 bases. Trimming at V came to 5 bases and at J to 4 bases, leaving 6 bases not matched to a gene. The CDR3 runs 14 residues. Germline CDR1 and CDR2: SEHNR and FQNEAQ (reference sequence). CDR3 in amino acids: CASSRGQGSTEAFF. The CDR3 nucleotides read TGTGCCAGCAGCCGCGGACAGGGAAGCACTGAAGCTTTCTTT.

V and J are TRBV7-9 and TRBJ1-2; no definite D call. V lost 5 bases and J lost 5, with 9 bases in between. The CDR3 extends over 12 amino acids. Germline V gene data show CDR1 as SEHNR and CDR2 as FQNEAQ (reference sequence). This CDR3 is CASSLDKYGYTF. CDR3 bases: TGTGCCAGCAGCCTTGACAAATATGGCTACACCTTC. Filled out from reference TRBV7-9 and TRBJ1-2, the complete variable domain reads DTGVSQNPRHKITKRGQNVTFRCDPISEHNRLYWYRQTLGQGPEFLTYFQNEAQLEKSRLLSDRFSAERPKGSFSTLEIQRTEQGDSAMYLCASSLDKYGYTFGSGTRLTVV.

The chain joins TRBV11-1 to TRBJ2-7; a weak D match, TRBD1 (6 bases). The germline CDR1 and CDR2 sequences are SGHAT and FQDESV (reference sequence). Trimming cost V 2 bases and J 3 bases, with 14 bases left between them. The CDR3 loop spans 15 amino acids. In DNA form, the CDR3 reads TGTGCCAGCAGCTTACGAGCCAGGGGTTTCTACGAGCAGTACTTC. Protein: CASSLRARGFYEQYF.

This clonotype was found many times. The CDR3 reads CASNIGGFWSSYEQYF. DNA for the CDR3: TGTGCCAGCAACATCGGAGGTTTTTGGAGCTCCTACGAGCAGTACTTC. The J gene is TRBJ2-7, the V gene TRBV6-2 or TRBV6-3, with TRBD2 as a possible D gene (5 bases). Germline-derived CDR1 and CDR2 are MNHEY and SVGEGT. V shed 7 bases and J shed 0 bases, with 19 bases lying between them. The CDR3 is 16 amino acids.

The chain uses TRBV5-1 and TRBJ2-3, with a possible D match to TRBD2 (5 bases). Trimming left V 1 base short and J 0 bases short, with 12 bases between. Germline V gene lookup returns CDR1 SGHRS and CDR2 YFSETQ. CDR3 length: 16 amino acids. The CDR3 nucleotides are TGCGCCAGCAGCTTGCCCCGGACGGGGAGCACAGATACGCAGTATTTT. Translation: CASSLPRTGSTDTQYF.

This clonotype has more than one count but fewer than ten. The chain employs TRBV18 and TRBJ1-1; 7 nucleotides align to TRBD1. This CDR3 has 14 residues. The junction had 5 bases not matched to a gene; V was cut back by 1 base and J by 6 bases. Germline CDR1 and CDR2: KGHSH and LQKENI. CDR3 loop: CASSPLRGGAEAFF. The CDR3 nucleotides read TGTGCCAGCTCACCACTCAGGGGGGGAGCTGAAGCTTTCTTT.

CDR3 DNA: TGTGCCAGCAGCCAAGATGGGACAGACTATGGCTACACCTTC. It is translated as CASSQDGTDYGYTF. This chain links TRBV4-2 with TRBJ1-2, with 7 bases identical to TRBD1. With 0 bases clipped from V and 3 bases from J, the junction kept 1 base outside the gene matches. This CDR3 has 14 amino acids. Germline lookup yields CDR1 LGHNA and CDR2 YNFKEQ.

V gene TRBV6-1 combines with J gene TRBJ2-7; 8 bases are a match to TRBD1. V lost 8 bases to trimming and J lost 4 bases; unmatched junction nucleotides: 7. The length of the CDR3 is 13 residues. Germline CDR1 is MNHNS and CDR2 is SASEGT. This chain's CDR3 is CASRTGLAYEQYF. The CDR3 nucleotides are TGTGCCAGCCGGACAGGGTTGGCGTACGAGCAGTACTTC.

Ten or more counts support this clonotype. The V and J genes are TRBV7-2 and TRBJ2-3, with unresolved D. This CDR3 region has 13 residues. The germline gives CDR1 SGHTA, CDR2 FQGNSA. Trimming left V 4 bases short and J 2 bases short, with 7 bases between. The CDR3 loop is CASSYDFTDTQYF. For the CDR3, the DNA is TGTGCCAGCAGCTATGACTTCACAGATACGCAGTATTTT. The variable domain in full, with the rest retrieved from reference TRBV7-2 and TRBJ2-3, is GAGVSQSPSNKVTEKGKDVELRCDPISGHTALYWYRQSLGQGLEFLIYFQGNSAPDKSGLPSDRFSAERTGGSVSTLTIQRTQQEDSAVYLCASSYDFTDTQYFGPGTRLTVL.

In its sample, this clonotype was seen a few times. The CDR3 DNA is TGTGCCAGCAGCCCTACAGGGTCTCGGTCACCCCTCCACTTT. It encodes CASSPTGSRSPLHF. The J gene is TRBJ1-6, the V gene TRBV4-2, with D perhaps TRBD1 (6 bases). V lost 4 bases to trimming and J lost 10 bases, with 14 bases between them. Germline CDR1 LGHNA, CDR2 YNFKEQ. This CDR3 has 14 amino acids.

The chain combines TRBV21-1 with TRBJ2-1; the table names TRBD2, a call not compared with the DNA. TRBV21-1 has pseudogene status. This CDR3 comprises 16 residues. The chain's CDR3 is CASSTRGTSGDNEQFF. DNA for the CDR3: TGTGCCAGCAGCACACGCGGGACTAGCGGGGACAATGAGCAGTTCTTC.

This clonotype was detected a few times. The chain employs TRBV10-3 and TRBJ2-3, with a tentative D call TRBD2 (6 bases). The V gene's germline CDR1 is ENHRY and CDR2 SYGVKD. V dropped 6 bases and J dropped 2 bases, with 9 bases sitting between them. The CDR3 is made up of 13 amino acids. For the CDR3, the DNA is TGTGCCATCAGGGGACTTCTCACAGATACGCAGTATTTT. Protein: CAIRGLLTDTQYF.

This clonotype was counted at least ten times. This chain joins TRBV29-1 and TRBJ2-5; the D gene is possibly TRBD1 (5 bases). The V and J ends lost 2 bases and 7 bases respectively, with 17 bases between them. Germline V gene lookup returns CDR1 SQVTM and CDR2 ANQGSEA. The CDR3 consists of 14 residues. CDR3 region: CSVEKVGRDGTQYF. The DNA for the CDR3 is TGCAGCGTTGAAAAGGTCGGCAGGGATGGGACCCAGTACTTC.

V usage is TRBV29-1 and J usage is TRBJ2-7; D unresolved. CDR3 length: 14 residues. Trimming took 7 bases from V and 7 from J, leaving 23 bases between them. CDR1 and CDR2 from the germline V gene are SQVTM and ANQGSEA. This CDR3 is CSGSSSDGLGEQYF. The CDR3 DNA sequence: TGCAGCGGGTCATCTTCGGACGGTCTTGGGGAGCAGTACTTC.

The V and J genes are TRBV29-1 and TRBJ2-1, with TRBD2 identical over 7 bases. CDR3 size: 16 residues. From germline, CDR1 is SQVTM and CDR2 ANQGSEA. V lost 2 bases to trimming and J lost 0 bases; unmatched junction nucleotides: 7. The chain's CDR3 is CSVELASGNSYNEQFF. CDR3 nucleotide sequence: TGCAGCGTTGAATTGGCTAGCGGAAACTCCTACAATGAGCAGTTCTTC.

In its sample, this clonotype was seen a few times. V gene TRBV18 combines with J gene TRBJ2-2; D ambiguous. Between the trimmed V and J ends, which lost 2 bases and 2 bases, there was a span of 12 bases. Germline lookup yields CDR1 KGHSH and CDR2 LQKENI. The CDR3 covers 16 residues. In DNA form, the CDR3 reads TGTGCCAGCTCACCAATCCGAGGCGGCAACACCGGGGAGCTGTTTTTT. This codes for CASSPIRGGNTGELFF.